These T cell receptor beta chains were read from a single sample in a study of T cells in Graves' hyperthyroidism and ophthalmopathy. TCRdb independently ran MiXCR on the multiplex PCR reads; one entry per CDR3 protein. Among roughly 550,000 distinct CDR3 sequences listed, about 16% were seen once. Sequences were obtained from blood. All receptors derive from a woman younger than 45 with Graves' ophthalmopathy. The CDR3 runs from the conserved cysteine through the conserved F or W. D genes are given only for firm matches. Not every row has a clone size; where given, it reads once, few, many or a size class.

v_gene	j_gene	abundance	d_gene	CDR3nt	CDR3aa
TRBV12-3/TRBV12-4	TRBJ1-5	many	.	TGTGCCAGCAGTTTGGGGTTAGGAGATCAGCCCCAGCATTTT	CASSLGLGDQPQHF
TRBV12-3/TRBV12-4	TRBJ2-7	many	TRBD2	TGTGCCAGCAGGGGCGGGACTAGCGTGTCGAGAAGCTCCTACGAGCAGTACTTC	CASRGGTSVSRSSYEQYF
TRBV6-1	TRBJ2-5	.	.	TGTGCCAGCAGCCCTGGGGGGAATTCCAAAGAGACCCAGTACTTC	CASSPGGNSKETQYF
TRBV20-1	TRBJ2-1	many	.	TGCAGTGCTAGGGGCCCGGGCCGGAGTAATGAGCAGTTCTTC	CSARGPGRSNEQFF
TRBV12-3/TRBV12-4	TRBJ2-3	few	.	TGTGCCAGCAGTTGGTTTACAGCAGATACGCAGTATTTT	CASSWFTADTQYF
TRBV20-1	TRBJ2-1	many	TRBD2	TGCAGTGCTAGCGGGGTAATTAGCGGGAGCAATGAGCAGTTCTTC	CSASGVISGSNEQFF
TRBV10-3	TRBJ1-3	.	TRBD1	TGTGCCATCAACGACAGGGTGGGGGGAAACACCATATATTTT	CAINDRVGGNTIYF
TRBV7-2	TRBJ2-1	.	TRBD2	TGTGCCAGCAGCATAGGGGGGACTAGCGGGATCTACAATGAGCAGTTCTTC	CASSIGGTSGIYNEQFF
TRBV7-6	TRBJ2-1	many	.	TGTGCCAGCAGCAATACCATGGATGGTTACAATGAGCAGTTCTTC	CASSNTMDGYNEQFF
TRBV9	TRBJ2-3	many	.	TGTGCCAGCAGCGTAGCTGGCGGTGAGGGCGCAGATACGCAGTATTTT	CASSVAGGEGADTQYF
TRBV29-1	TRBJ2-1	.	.	TGCAGCGTTTCACCAGGGGGGGGGCAGTTCTTC	CSVSPGGGQFF
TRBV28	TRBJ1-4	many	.	TGTGCCAGCAGCCCACCCGATCGTACAACTAATGAAAAACTGTTTTTT	CASSPPDRTTNEKLFF
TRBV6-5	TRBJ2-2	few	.	TGTGCCAGCAGTTACCGGACAGTCGCGAACACCGGGGAGCTGTTTTTT	CASSYRTVANTGELFF
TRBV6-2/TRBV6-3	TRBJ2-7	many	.	TGTGCCAGCAGTTACTCTACAGCTTACGAGCAGTACTTC	CASSYSTAYEQYF
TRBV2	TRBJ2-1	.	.	TGTGCCAACACGACATATTACAATGAGCAGTTCTTC	CANTTYYNEQFF
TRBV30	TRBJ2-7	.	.	TGTGCCTGGAGTGTACTCACCTACGAGCAGTACTTC	CAWSVLTYEQYF
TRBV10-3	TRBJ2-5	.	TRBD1	TGTGCCATCAGCAGTACAGGGGGCTCAGGAGAGACCCAGTACTTC	CAISSTGGSGETQYF
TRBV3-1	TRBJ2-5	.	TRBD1	TGTGCCAGCAGCCAACGACCCGACAGGGCGTACCAAGAGACCCAGTACTTC	CASSQRPDRAYQETQYF
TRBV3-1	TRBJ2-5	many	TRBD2	TGTGCCAGCAGCCAAGAGGGGCTAGCGGTCCAAGAGACCCAGTACTTC	CASSQEGLAVQETQYF
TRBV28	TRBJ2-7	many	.	TGTGCCAGCAGTCCGAGACCTCATAGATCCTACGAGCAGTACTTC	CASSPRPHRSYEQYF
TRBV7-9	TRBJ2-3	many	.	TGTGCCAGCAGCTTACCCCATGGTTTGGGGACAGATACGCAGTATTTT	CASSLPHGLGTDTQYF
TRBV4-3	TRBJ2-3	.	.	TGCGCCAGCAGCGAAGAGGGCTTGCGAGGTACGCAGTATTTT	CASSEEGLRGTQYF
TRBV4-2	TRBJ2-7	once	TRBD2	TGTGCCAGCAGCCAAGAGGGACTAGCGGGAGGTACCTGCGAGCAGTACTTC	CASSQEGLAGGTCEQYF
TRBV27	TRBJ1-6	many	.	TGTGCCAGCAGCGGAGGTAATCGTTCACCCCTCCACTTT	CASSGGNRSPLHF
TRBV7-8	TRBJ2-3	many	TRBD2	TGTGCCAGCAGCCCAACTAGCGGGAGGGTAGATACGCAGTATTTT	CASSPTSGRVDTQYF
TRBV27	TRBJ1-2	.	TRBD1	TGTGCCAGCAGTTTATCCTCGGACAGGGTGGGCGGCTACACCTTC	CASSLSSDRVGGYTF
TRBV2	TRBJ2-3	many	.	TGTGCCAGCACGGGGAGGTGGACAGATACGCAGTATTTT	CASTGRWTDTQYF